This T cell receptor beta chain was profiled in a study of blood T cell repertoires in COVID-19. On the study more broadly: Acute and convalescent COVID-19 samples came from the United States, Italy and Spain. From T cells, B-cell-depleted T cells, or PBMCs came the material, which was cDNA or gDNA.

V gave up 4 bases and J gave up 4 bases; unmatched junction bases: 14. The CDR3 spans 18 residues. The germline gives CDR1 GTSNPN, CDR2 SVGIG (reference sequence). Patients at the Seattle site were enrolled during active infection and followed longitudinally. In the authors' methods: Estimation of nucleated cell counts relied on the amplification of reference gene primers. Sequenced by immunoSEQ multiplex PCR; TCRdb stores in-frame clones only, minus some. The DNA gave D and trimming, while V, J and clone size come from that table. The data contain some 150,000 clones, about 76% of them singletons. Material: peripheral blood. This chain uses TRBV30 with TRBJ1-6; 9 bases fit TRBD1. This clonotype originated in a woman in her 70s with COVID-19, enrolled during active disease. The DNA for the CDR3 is TGTGCCTGGAACCGGGACAGGGTAGGGACTCTGTATAATTCACCCCTCCACTTT. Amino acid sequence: CAWNRDRVGTLYNSPLHF.